This TCR beta chain was identified during a study of blood T cell repertoires in COVID-19. At the level of the study: Acute-phase and convalescent COVID-19 samples originated in the United States, Italy and Spain. PBMCs, B-cell-depleted T cells, or T cells were the source of the cDNA or gDNA that made up the material.

Original processing methods: Quantification of nucleated cells was approximated via reference gene primer amplification. Profiling relied on immunoSEQ multiplex PCR, and the TCRdb table lists in-frame clones only, not all of them. The V and J calls and clone size are taken from that table; D and trimming were inferred from the DNA. The table shows 130,000 or so clones, with over 75% occurring only once. The sequenced sample consisted of peripheral blood. The TCR sequence derives from a man between 65 and 79 years old with active or convalescent COVID-19.

CDR3 nucleotide sequence: TGTGCCAGCAGTTACTCGACAGGGAAAGGAAACACCATATATTTT. Its translation: CASSYSTGKGNTIYF. The gene calls are TRBV6-5 and TRBJ1-3; TRBD1 matches at 7 bases. The CDR3 consists of 15 residues. V lost 0 bases and J lost 4; bases outside the gene matches: 3. CDR1 and CDR2 from the germline V gene are MNHEY and SVGAGI.